This entry lists 9 T cell receptor beta chains sequenced from one sample in a study of blood T cell repertoires in COVID-19. Sequencing used immunoSEQ multiplex PCR; TCRdb keeps in-frame clones, though not all of them. This repertoire shows some 310,000 clones, 80% to 90% found once; its top ten account for 1%. Source material: peripheral blood. The receptor set was obtained from a man in his fifties or sixties with active or convalescent COVID-19.

The chain carries TRBV24-1 and TRBJ1-5, with 10 nucleotides matching TRBD1. Germline-derived CDR1 and CDR2 are KGHDR and SFDVKD. The CDR3 extends over 14 amino acids. Germline trimming cut 4 bases from V and 6 bases from J; bases unmatched to any gene: 2. The CDR3 region has the DNA TGTGCCACCAGTGACCGGGACAGGGGTCAGCCCCAGCATTTT. Its protein is CATSDRDRGQPQHF.

The count of this clone is one. The rearrangement links TRBV6-6 to TRBJ2-7; 9 nucleotides line up with TRBD1. The CDR3 extends over 12 amino acids. Germline V gene lookup returns CDR1 MNHNY and CDR2 SVGAGI (reference sequence). V shed 8 bases and J 5 bases; nucleotides not matched to a gene: 4. The CDR3 DNA reads as TGTGCCAGCTTTCGGACAGGGGACGAGCAGTACTTC. This translates into CASFRTGDEQYF.

The chain joins TRBV29-1 to TRBJ1-2; D unresolved. This CDR3 is 14 amino acids long. V was pared by 7 bases and J by 5 bases, with 20 bases between. Germline V gives CDR1 SQVTM, CDR2 ANQGSEA. The CDR3 region is CSASPAEPTYGYTF. The DNA of the CDR3 is TGCAGCGCATCGCCGGCGGAACCAACGTATGGCTACACCTTC.

The rearrangement links TRBV28 to TRBJ2-1; D gene unclear. Looked up from germline, CDR1 is MDHEN and CDR2 is SYDVKM. The CDR3 has 14 amino acids. V was trimmed by 8 bases and J by 6 bases, leaving 17 bases between them. The CDR3, as DNA: TGTGCCAGCGCCCCGCCTAGTTTATCCAATGAGCAGTTCTTC. Encoded protein: CASAPPSLSNEQFF.

The chain recombines TRBV5-6 with TRBJ1-5, with D possibly matching TRBD1 (6 bases). Germline values: CDR1 SGHDT, CDR2 YYEEEE. The V gene lost 0 bases and the J gene lost 5 bases, with 18 bases spanning the gap. This CDR3 is 17 amino acids long. The DNA for the CDR3 is TGTGCCAGCAGCTTGGGCCCCTCCGGGACAAAATATCAGCCCCAGCATTTT. This encodes CASSLGPSGTKYQPQHF. The whole variable domain, filled in from reference TRBV5-6 and TRBJ1-5, reads DAGVTQSPTHLIKTRGQQVTLRCSPKSGHDTVSWYQQALGQGPQFIFQYYEEEERQRGNFPDRFSGHQFPNYSSELNVNALLLGDSALYLCASSLGPSGTKYQPQHFGDGTRLSIL.

This chain uses TRBV27 with TRBJ1-6; D is possibly TRBD1 (5 bases). CDR3 length equals 16 residues. Germline-derived CDR1 and CDR2 are MNHEY and SMNVEV (reference sequence). The germline V and J ends were trimmed by 6 bases and 9 bases, with 21 bases remaining between them. Here the CDR3 reads CASRTRSGGEGSPLHF. The CDR3 region has the DNA TGTGCCAGCAGAACCCGCTCCGGGGGTGAGGGTTCACCCCTCCACTTT.

This chain joins TRBV5-1 and TRBJ2-7, with D unresolved. V was clipped by 4 bases and J by 6 bases, with 14 bases between them. Per germline, CDR1 SGHRS and CDR2 YFSETQ. This CDR3 is built from 13 residues. The CDR3 sequence: CASSLVTLSEQYF. CDR3 nucleotide sequence: TGCGCCAGCAGCCTCGTGACTCTGAGCGAGCAGTACTTC.

V is TRBV6-5 and J is TRBJ1-3; D gene unclear. With 2 bases removed from V and 5 bases from J, the gap between germline ends came to 13 bases. This CDR3 is built from 15 residues. From germline, CDR1 is MNHEY and CDR2 SVGAGI. This CDR3 reads CASSYGQVGRNTIYF. For the CDR3, the DNA is TGTGCCAGCAGTTACGGGCAGGTCGGGAGAAACACCATATATTTT.

Comments on this clone: This sample includes further DNA sequences coding for the same CDR3. The gene calls are TRBV28 and TRBJ1-2, with D perhaps TRBD1 (5 bases). This CDR3 spans 12 amino acids. V lost 2 bases to trimming and J lost 4 bases, with 5 bases between them. CDR1 and CDR2 from the germline V gene are MDHEN and SYDVKM. CDR3 nucleotide sequence: TGTGCCAGCAGTTTAGACAGCTATGGCTACACCTTC. This translates into CASSLDSYGYTF.